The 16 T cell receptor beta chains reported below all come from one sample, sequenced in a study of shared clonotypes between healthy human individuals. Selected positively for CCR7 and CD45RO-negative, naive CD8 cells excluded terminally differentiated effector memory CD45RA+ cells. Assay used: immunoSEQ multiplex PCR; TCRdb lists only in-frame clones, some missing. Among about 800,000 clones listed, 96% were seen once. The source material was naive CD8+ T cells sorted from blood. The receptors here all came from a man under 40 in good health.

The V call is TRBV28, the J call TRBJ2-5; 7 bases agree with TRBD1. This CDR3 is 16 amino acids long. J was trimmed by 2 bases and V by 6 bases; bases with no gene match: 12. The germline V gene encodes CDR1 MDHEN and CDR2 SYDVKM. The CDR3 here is CASRTTTGISQETQYF. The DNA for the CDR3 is TGTGCCAGCAGGACAACGACAGGGATCTCGCAAGAGACCCAGTACTTC.

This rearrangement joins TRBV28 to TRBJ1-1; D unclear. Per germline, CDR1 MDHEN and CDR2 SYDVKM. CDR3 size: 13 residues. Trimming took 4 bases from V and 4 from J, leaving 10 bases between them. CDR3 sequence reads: CASSWAEVTEAFF. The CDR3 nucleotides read TGTGCCAGCAGTTGGGCAGAGGTCACTGAAGCTTTCTTT.

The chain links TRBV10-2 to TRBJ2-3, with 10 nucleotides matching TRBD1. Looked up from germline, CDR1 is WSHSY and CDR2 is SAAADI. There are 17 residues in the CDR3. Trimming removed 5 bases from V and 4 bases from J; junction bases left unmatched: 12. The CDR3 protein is CASSKNSGTGVADTQYF. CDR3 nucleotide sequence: TGCGCCAGCAGTAAAAACTCAGGGACAGGGGTAGCAGATACGCAGTATTTT.

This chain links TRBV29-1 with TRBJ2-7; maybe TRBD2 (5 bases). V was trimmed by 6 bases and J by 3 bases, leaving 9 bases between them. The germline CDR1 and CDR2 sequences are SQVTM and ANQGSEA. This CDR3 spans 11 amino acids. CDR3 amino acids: CSVPSGYEQYF. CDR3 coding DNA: TGCAGCGTACCGAGCGGCTACGAGCAGTACTTC.

The CDR3 bases are TGTGCCAGCAGCAGACCTGGCGGGAGGCCCACAGATACGCAGTATTTT. It is translated as CASSRPGGRPTDTQYF. The V and J genes are TRBV7-6 and TRBJ2-3; 8 bases line up with TRBD2. Germline CDR1 reads SGHVS; CDR2 reads FNYEAQ. Germline trimming cut 5 bases from V and 2 bases from J; bases unmatched to any gene: 9. The CDR3 loop spans 16 amino acids.

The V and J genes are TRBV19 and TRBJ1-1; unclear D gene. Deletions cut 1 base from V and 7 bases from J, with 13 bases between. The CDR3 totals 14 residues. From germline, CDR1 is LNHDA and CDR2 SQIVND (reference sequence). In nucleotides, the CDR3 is TGTGCCAGTAGTATAGGGGGTAAGGAGAATGAAGCTTTCTTT. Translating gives CASSIGGKENEAFF.

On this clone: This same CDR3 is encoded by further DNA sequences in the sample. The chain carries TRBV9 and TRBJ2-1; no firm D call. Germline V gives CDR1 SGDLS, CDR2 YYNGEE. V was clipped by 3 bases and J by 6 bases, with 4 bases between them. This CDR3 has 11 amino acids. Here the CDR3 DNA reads TGTGCCAGCAGCGCCACCAATGAGCAGTTCTTC. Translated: CASSATNEQFF.

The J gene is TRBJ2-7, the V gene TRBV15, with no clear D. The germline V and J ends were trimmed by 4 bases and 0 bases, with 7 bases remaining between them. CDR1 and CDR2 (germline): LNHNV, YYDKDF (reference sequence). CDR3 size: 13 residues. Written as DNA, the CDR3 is TGTGCCACCAGCACCTTCGGCTCCTACGAGCAGTACTTC. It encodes CATSTFGSYEQYF.

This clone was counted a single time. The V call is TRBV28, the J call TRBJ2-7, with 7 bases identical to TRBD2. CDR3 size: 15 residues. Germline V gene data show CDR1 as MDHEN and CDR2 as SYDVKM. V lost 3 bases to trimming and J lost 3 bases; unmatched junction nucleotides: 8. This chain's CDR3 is CASSFRTRSLYEQYF. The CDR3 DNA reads TGTGCCAGCAGTTTCCGGACTAGATCTCTCTACGAGCAGTACTTC.

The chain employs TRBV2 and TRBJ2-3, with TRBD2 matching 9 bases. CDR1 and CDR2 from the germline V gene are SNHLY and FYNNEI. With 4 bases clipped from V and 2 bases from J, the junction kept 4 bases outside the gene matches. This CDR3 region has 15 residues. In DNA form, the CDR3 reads TGTGCCAGCAGTGGGGCTAGCGGGAACACAGATACGCAGTATTTT. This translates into CASSGASGNTDTQYF.

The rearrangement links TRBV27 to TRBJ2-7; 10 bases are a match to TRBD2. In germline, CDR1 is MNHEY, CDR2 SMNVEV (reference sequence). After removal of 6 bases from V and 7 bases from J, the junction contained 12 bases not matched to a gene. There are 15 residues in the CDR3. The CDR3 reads CASRIVAGGLGEQYF. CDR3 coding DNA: TGTGCCAGCAGAATTGTAGCGGGAGGCCTTGGGGAGCAGTACTTC.

The CDR3 region is CSVEDQDRGTYEQYF. The CDR3, as DNA: TGCAGCGTTGAAGATCAGGACAGGGGTACCTACGAGCAGTACTTC. The gene calls are TRBV29-1 and TRBJ2-7; 9 bases line up with TRBD1. Germline-derived CDR1 and CDR2 are SQVTM and ANQGSEA. V was clipped by 0 bases and J by 2 bases; unmatched bases: 5. This CDR3 has 15 residues.

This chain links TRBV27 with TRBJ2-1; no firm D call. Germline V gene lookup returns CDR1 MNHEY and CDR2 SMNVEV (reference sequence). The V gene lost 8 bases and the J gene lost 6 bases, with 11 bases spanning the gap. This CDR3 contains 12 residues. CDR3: CASLRAPNEQFF. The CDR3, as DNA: TGTGCCAGCCTTCGGGCGCCCAATGAGCAGTTCTTC.

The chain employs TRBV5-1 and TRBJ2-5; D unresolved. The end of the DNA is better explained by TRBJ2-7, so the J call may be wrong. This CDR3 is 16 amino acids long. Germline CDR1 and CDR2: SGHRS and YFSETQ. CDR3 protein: CASSLGLVGIPYEQYF. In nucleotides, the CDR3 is TGCGCCAGCAGCTTAGGGCTGGTCGGTATCCCCTACGAGCAGTACTTC.

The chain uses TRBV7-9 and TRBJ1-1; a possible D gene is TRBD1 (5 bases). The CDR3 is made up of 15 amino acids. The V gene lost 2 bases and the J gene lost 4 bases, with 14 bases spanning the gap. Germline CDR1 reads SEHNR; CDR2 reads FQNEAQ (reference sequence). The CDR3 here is CASSLRSGMATEAFF. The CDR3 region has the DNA TGTGCCAGCAGCTTACGTTCAGGGATGGCCACTGAAGCTTTCTTT.

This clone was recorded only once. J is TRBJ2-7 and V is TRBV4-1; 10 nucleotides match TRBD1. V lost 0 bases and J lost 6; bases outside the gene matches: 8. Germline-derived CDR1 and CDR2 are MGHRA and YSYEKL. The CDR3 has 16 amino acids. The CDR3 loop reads CASSQEWGTGVIEQYF. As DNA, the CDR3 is TGCGCCAGCAGCCAAGAATGGGGGACAGGGGTTATCGAGCAGTACTTC.